This is a list of T cell receptor beta chains from one sample in a study of T cell clonotyping in hematopoietic cell transplantation. TCRdb keeps only in-frame clones here, not all; method: immunoSEQ multiplex PCR. Among about 29,000 clones, 60% to 85% were seen once, and the ten largest hold 6.8%. Sample: peripheral blood mononuclear cells, taken before stem cell transplant. The receptors shown here come from a woman aged 30 to 39 with chronic myeloid leukemia. Some clones in this sample may be carry-over from other donors' samples. The CDR3 runs from the conserved cysteine through the conserved F or W. The order of the fields is CDR3 length, clone size, J gene, D gene, V gene, CDR3 protein, CDR3 DNA. A D gene is named only where the DNA matches it firmly. Clone size is not always given. Where it is, it says once, few, many or a class for expanded clones.

16 few TRBJ1-6 . TRBV7-9 CASSLGSGTYNSPLHF TGTGCCAGCAGCTTAGGGTCCGGGACTTATAATTCACCCCTCCACTTT
18 . TRBJ1-6 . TRBV5-1 CASSLYTALDTSNSPLHF TGCGCCAGCAGCTTATACACTGCCCTGGACACTTCTAATTCACCCCTCCACTTT
15 . TRBJ2-2 TRBD2 TRBV6-5 CASSLSGRVTGELFF TGTGCCAGCAGCCTATCAGGGAGGGTCACCGGGGAGCTGTTTTTT
14 . TRBJ2-2 . TRBV6-4 CASSDLGDTGELFF TGTGCCAGCAGTGACCTCGGGGACACCGGGGAGCTGTTTTTT
13 . TRBJ1-3 . TRBV5-1 CASSLDGGNTIYF TGCGCCAGCAGCTTGGATGGTGGAAACACCATATATTTT
12 . TRBJ1-1 . TRBV2 CASSRKNTEAFF TGTGCCAGCAGTAGAAAGAACACTGAAGCTTTCTTT
14 once TRBJ1-1 TRBD1 TRBV5-1 CASSITGGRTEAFF TGCGCCAGCAGCATCACAGGGGGCCGCACTGAAGCTTTCTTT
14 . TRBJ2-1 . TRBV1 CTSSPSAPYNEQFF TGCACCAGCAGCCCTAGCGCCCCCTACAATGAGCAGTTCTTC
14 . TRBJ2-5 . TRBV5-1 CASSSTGNKETQYF TGCGCCAGCAGCTCTACCGGGAATAAAGAGACCCAGTACTTC
13 . TRBJ1-2 . TRBV7-9 CASSLEGVYPYTF TGTGCCAGCAGCTTAGAGGGAGTCTACCCTTACACCTTC
16 . TRBJ2-1 TRBD2 TRBV27 CASSNAGTSRYNEQFF TGTGCCAGCAGTAACGCCGGGACTAGCAGATACAATGAGCAGTTCTTC
14 . TRBJ1-2 . TRBV6-5 CASRETGKGDGYTF TGTGCCAGCAGGGAGACAGGAAAAGGGGATGGCTACACCTTC
15 . TRBJ1-1 . TRBV5-1 CASSPIWGGTTEAFF TGCGCCAGCAGCCCTATTTGGGGGGGAACGACTGAAGCTTTCTTT
13 . TRBJ2-5 . TRBV5-1 CASSGVALGTQYF TGCGCCAGCAGCGGGGTAGCTTTGGGGACCCAGTACTTC
16 . TRBJ2-2 TRBD2 TRBV6-5 CASSYGLAGRTGELFF TGTGCCAGCAGTTACGGACTAGCGGGAAGGACCGGGGAGCTGTTTTTT
13 . TRBJ1-1 . TRBV6-5 CASSYGGGTEAFF TGTGCCAGCAGTTACGGGGGAGGCACTGAAGCTTTCTTT
14 . TRBJ2-3 TRBD1 TRBV29-1 CSVPQGAGTDTQYF TGCAGCGTTCCCCAGGGGGCTGGGACAGATACGCAGTATTTT
14 . TRBJ1-2 . TRBV25-1 CASSEYGGGRGYTF TGTGCCAGCAGTGAATACGGAGGGGGTCGAGGCTACACCTTC
14 . TRBJ1-3 . TRBV6-5 CASSYPTSGNTIYF TGTGCCAGCAGTTACCCCACATCTGGAAACACCATATATTTT
15 . TRBJ2-6 . TRBV6-5 CASSYRTDGANVLTF TGTGCCAGCAGTTATCGAACAGACGGGGCCAACGTCCTGACTTTC
14 . TRBJ1-1 TRBD1 TRBV6-5 CASSSTGYGTEAFF TGTGCCAGCAGTTCGACAGGGTACGGGACTGAAGCTTTCTTT
14 . TRBJ2-7 . TRBV15 CATSRDRGAYEQYF TGTGCCACCAGCAGAGATAGGGGCGCCTACGAGCAGTACTTC
14 few TRBJ1-1 . TRBV7-9 CASSVGQLNTEAFF TGTGCCAGCAGCGTAGGACAGTTGAACACTGAAGCTTTCTTT
15 . TRBJ2-5 TRBD2 TRBV7-2 CASSSTSGGYGTQYF TGTGCCAGCAGCTCAACTAGCGGGGGGTACGGGACCCAGTACTTC
16 . TRBJ2-5 . TRBV4-2 CASSQVQGVYQETQYF TGTGCCAGCAGCCAAGTACAGGGAGTGTACCAAGAGACCCAGTACTTC
16 . TRBJ2-6 . TRBV4-3 CASSPSGPSGANVLTF TGCGCCAGCAGTCCATCGGGGCCATCTGGGGCCAACGTCCTGACTTTC
13 . TRBJ2-3 . TRBV5-1 CASSLAGPDTQYF TGCGCCAGCAGCTTGGCAGGGCCAGATACGCAGTATTTT
10 . TRBJ2-1 . TRBV2 CASGRNEQFF TGTGCCAGCGGTCGGAATGAGCAGTTCTTC
18 . TRBJ1-5 TRBD1 TRBV5-8 CASSPGTGLKNSNQPQHF TGTGCCAGCAGCCCGGGGACAGGGTTAAAGAACTCGAATCAGCCCCAGCATTTT
15 few TRBJ1-5 . TRBV19 CASSIVGGSNQPQHF TGTGCCAGTAGTATAGTCGGAGGAAGCAATCAGCCCCAGCATTTT
13 . TRBJ2-5 . TRBV6-6 CASSSEPPETQYF TGTGCCAGCAGTTCCGAACCCCCCGAGACCCAGTACTTC
14 . TRBJ1-2 TRBD1 TRBV2 CASSPGQGAYGYTF TGTGCCAGCAGTCCTGGACAGGGGGCTTATGGCTACACCTTC
14 . TRBJ2-1 TRBD1 TRBV27 CASSLGQGYNEQFF TGTGCCAGCAGTCTCGGACAGGGCTACAATGAGCAGTTCTTC